The 8 T cell receptor beta chains given below trace back to one sample, sequenced in a study of regulatory T cells in long-lasting Graves disease. Time point described: persistent/refractory GD, antithyroid drugs over 5 years with positive TRAb. There was RNA extracted from PBMCs, and the TCR library was made from it. Sequencing libraries for TCR beta were prepared with iRepertoire HTBI primers and Arm-PCR of CDR3 regions. Each CDR3 protein gets one entry after TCRdb re-called the multiplex PCR reads with MiXCR. The sample shows 400,000 to 500,000 distinct CDR3 sequences, around a fifth of them seen only once. The sequencing used peripheral blood mononuclear cells (PBMCs), collected when the disease was refractory, from a patient treated with antithyroid drugs. These receptors were taken from a female donor with Graves disease.

The rearrangement joins TRBV25-1 to TRBJ1-2; no definite D call. V lost 8 bases, J lost 0 bases, and 13 bases lay in between. Germline V gives CDR1 MGHDK, CDR2 SYGVNS. The CDR3 consists of 14 residues. This CDR3 is CASSVDGSNYGYTF. The CDR3 DNA follows: TGTGCCAGCTCCGTGGACGGATCTAACTATGGCTACACCTTC.

This clonotype was recorded a few times. The chain joins TRBV10-3 to TRBJ1-5, with D uncertain. Germline V gene sequence: CDR1 ENHRY, CDR2 SYGVKD. The V gene lost 0 bases and the J gene lost 1 base, with 4 bases spanning the gap. This CDR3 has 14 residues. The CDR3 nucleotides read TGTGCCATCAGTGAGTCCGGCAGCAATCAGCCCCAGCATTTT. Translating it yields CAISESGSNQPQHF.

This clonotype was observed a few times. The V and J genes are TRBV12-3 or TRBV12-4 and TRBJ1-5; D is unclear. The CDR3 has 17 amino acids. V lost 5 bases to trimming and J lost 0 bases, with 17 bases between them. As DNA, the CDR3 is TGTGCCAGCAGTGCCTCCCGAGGAGGCTTTAGCAATCAGCCCCAGCATTTT. Amino acid sequence: CASSASRGGFSNQPQHF.

Note on this clonotype: A junction end diverges from the germline sequence, so it may reflect a read error. The J gene is TRBJ1-2, the V gene TRBV15; D unclear. This CDR3 contains 13 residues. CDR1 and CDR2 (germline): LNHNV, YYDKDF (reference sequence). The CDR3 DNA sequence: TGTGCCACCAGCAGAGGGGTCGGCTATGGCTGCACCTTC. It specifies CATSRGVGYGCTF.

The chain employs TRBV9 and TRBJ1-5, with a weak D call TRBD1 (5 bases). Germline lookup yields CDR1 SGDLS and CDR2 YYNGEE. This CDR3 region has 14 residues. Trimming pared 4 bases from V and 6 bases from J, leaving 14 bases between. CDR3 sequence: CASSPWGGGQPQHF. For the CDR3, the DNA is TGTGCCAGCAGCCCGTGGGGGGGGGGTCAGCCCCAGCATTTT.

The gene calls are TRBV7-2 and TRBJ1-2; D not resolved. Trimming stripped 4 bases from V and 8 bases from J, with 11 bases between. The length of the CDR3 is 12 residues. Germline lookup yields CDR1 SGHTA and CDR2 FQGNSA. The CDR3 bases are TGTGCCAGCAGCTCCACCCCCTGGGGCTACACCTTC. Translation: CASSSTPWGYTF.

This clonotype has a count of ten or more. CDR3 in amino acids: CSVELGEGDSYEQYF. The DNA for the CDR3 is TGCAGCGTTGAATTGGGAGAGGGGGACTCCTACGAGCAGTACTTC. V usage is TRBV29-1 and J usage is TRBJ2-7; the D gene is possibly TRBD1 (6 bases). CDR1 and CDR2 (germline): SQVTM, ANQGSEA. V dropped 2 bases and J dropped 0 bases, with 14 bases sitting between them. CDR3 length: 15 residues.

This clonotype was counted between two and nine times. The rearrangement joins TRBV7-8 to TRBJ1-2; 7 nucleotides line up with TRBD1. The CDR3 runs 17 residues. CDR1 SGHVS and CDR2 FQNEAQ come from the germline V gene. V shed 5 bases, J shed 5 bases, and the junction held 17 bases outside the gene matches. CDR3 sequence: CASSLTGSGPLEYGYTF. In nucleotides, the CDR3 is TGTGCCAGCAGCCTGACAGGGTCGGGTCCCCTTGAGTATGGCTACACCTTC.